The 31 T cell receptor beta chains below all came from one sample that was sequenced in a study of cytomegalovirus exposure and HLA in healthy donors. 60 Vbeta and 13 Jbeta primers were used in PCR. Libraries were prepared by immunoSEQ multiplex PCR; TCRdb keeps only in-frame clonotypes and omits some of them. This table holds 100,000 or so clones, around 75% found once. The sequencing input was PBMCs. These receptors were taken from a man aged 30 to 45 in good health and CMV-seropositive.

J is TRBJ2-6 and V is TRBV4-3; weak D call: TRBD1 (8 bases). Trimming removed 0 bases at V and 1 base at J, with 16 bases between. The CDR3 length is 19 residues. Germline V CDR1 and CDR2: LGHNA, YSLEER. The chain's CDR3 is CASSQDGHRGGSGANVLTF. The CDR3 DNA sequence: TGCGCCAGCAGCCAAGATGGTCACAGGGGGGGATCTGGGGCCAACGTCCTGACTTTC.

There are a few counts of this clone. V and J are TRBV2 and TRBJ1-5; 7 bases are a match to TRBD1. V dropped 6 bases and J dropped 4; count of bases not matched to a gene: 9. CDR3 length: 15 amino acids. Germline-derived CDR1 and CDR2 are SNHLY and FYNNEI. CDR3 sequence reads: CASRYPGQRNQPQHF. The CDR3 coding sequence is TGTGCCAGCAGATATCCGGGACAGCGTAATCAGCCCCAGCATTTT.

The CDR3 coding sequence is TGTGCCACCAGCAGTAAACAGGCAAGGATCGGTACGCAGTATTTT. Its translation is CATSSKQARIGTQYF. The chain employs TRBV15 and TRBJ2-3; tentatively, D is TRBD1 (5 bases). V lost 3 bases to trimming and J lost 8 bases, with 18 bases between them. Germline CDR1 is LNHNV and CDR2 is YYDKDF (reference sequence). This CDR3 has 15 residues.

This clone was recorded a few times. The genes are TRBV23-1 and TRBJ2-2; TRBD1 aligns across 10 bases. TRBV23-1 is marked as an open reading frame, function uncertain. Unmatched junction bases numbered 3, after V lost 6 bases and J lost 5 bases. The CDR3 has 14 amino acids. CDR3 nucleotides: TGCGCCAGCAGGACAGGGGGCGTGACCGGGGAGCTGTTTTTT. The encoded protein is CASRTGGVTGELFF.

This clone was counted only a few times. The CDR3 nucleotides are TGTGCCAGCAGCTTCACGGGGGGGTCGAACACCGGGGAGCTGTTTTTT. Protein product: CASSFTGGSNTGELFF. The chain links TRBV5-6 to TRBJ2-2; 8 nucleotides match TRBD2. Trimming at V came to 2 bases and at J to 0 bases, leaving 3 bases not matched to a gene. CDR3 size: 16 residues. Germline values: CDR1 SGHDT, CDR2 YYEEEE.

This clone occurred a few times. The CDR3 loop is CASSSSGQPYGYTF. CDR3 nucleotide sequence: TGTGCCAGCAGCAGCAGTGGACAGCCCTATGGCTACACCTTC. The gene calls are TRBV7-9 and TRBJ1-2; a possible D gene is TRBD1 (6 bases). Per germline, CDR1 SEHNR and CDR2 FQNEAQ (reference sequence). Between the trimmed V and J ends, which lost 5 bases and 4 bases, there was a span of 14 bases. The CDR3 is made up of 14 amino acids.

This clone has just one count. The rearrangement joins TRBV4-1 to TRBJ1-3, with unresolved D. Germline V gene lookup returns CDR1 MGHRA and CDR2 YSYEKL. The V end was cut by 4 bases, the J end by 0 bases, with 7 bases between. The CDR3 is 14 amino acids. Here the CDR3 reads CASSPPSSGNTIYF. DNA of the CDR3: TGCGCCAGCAGCCCACCCAGCTCTGGAAACACCATATATTTT.

The CDR3 nucleotides read TGTGCCAGCAGTTTACCGGGGAACTACGAGCAGTACTTC. This sequence encodes CASSLPGNYEQYF. The rearrangement links TRBV28 to TRBJ2-7; weak D call: TRBD2 (5 bases). CDR1 is MDHEN and CDR2 is SYDVKM in the germline V gene. V lost 2 bases to trimming and J lost 3 bases, with 8 bases between them. The CDR3 sequence is 13 residues long.

This clone was recorded a few times. This chain uses TRBV6-5 with TRBJ1-2, with D maybe TRBD1 (5 bases). V was trimmed by 2 bases and J by 3 bases, leaving 13 bases between them. The CDR3 contains 15 residues. The germline gives CDR1 MNHEY, CDR2 SVGAGI. CDR3 DNA sequence: TGTGCCAGCAGTTACGAGAAAGGGGCGTACTATGGCTACACCTTC. This codes for CASSYEKGAYYGYTF.

Only a few counts were recorded for this clone. The chain carries TRBV28 and TRBJ1-6; perhaps TRBD1 as D (5 bases). The CDR3 covers 14 residues. V lost 7 bases, J lost 1 base, and 8 bases lay in between. Germline values: CDR1 MDHEN, CDR2 SYDVKM. In nucleotides, the CDR3 is TGTGCCAGCACAGGGCCGTCCTATAATTCACCCCTCCACTTT. Protein sequence: CASTGPSYNSPLHF. Drawing the rest from reference TRBV28 and TRBJ1-6, the complete variable domain is DVKVTQSSRYLVKRTGEKVFLECVQDMDHENMFWYRQDPGLGLRLIYFSYDVKMKEKGDIPEGYSVSREKKERFSLILESASTNQTSMYLCASTGPSYNSPLHFGNGTRLTVT.

The CDR3 DNA reads TGTGCCACCAGCAGGGGGGACACCATTAACTATGGCTACACCTTC. It codes for CATSRGDTINYGYTF. The rearrangement links TRBV19 to TRBJ1-2, with TRBD1 matching 7 bases. The CDR3 extends over 15 amino acids. Germline CDR1 LNHDA, CDR2 SQIVND (reference sequence). The V segment lost 10 bases and the J segment 1 base; nucleotides outside the gene matches: 12.

The chain links TRBV6-5 to TRBJ1-1; D possibly corresponds to TRBD1 (6 bases). The CDR3 covers 16 residues. The V end lost 2 bases, the J end lost 0 bases, and 13 bases lay between the germline ends. Germline V gene lookup returns CDR1 MNHEY and CDR2 SVGAGI. CDR3 protein: CASSYITGFLNTEAFF. The CDR3 DNA is TGTGCCAGCAGTTACATAACAGGGTTCTTGAACACTGAAGCTTTCTTT.

The V call is TRBV30, the J call TRBJ1-3; 7 nucleotides align to TRBD1. Germline-derived CDR1 and CDR2 are GTSNPN and SVGIG (reference sequence). The ends lost 2 bases at V and 4 bases at J; junction bases unmatched: 5. This CDR3 is built from 14 residues. The CDR3 is CAWSLGGAGNTIYF. CDR3 coding DNA: TGTGCCTGGAGTTTAGGGGGCGCCGGAAACACCATATATTTT.

This clone was detected only once. The chain recombines TRBV5-1 with TRBJ2-7; 7 bases fit TRBD2. Germline CDR1 and CDR2: SGHRS and YFSETQ. The CDR3 has 14 residues. The V and J ends lost 0 bases and 4 bases, in that order; junction bases with no gene match: 4. CDR3 residues: CASSLEWGGYEQYF. In nucleotides, the CDR3 is TGCGCCAGCAGCTTGGAATGGGGGGGTTACGAGCAGTACTTC.

This chain connects TRBV28 to TRBJ1-6; 9 bases map to TRBD1. Germline assignment: CDR1 MDHEN and CDR2 SYDVKM. The length of the CDR3 is 15 residues. After removal of 7 bases from V and 7 bases from J, the junction contained 8 bases not matched to a gene. CDR3 DNA: TGTGCCAGCAAAAGACGGGACAGGGAGAATTCACCCCTCCACTTT. Amino acids: CASKRRDRENSPLHF.

The rearrangement links TRBV18 to TRBJ1-3; D is ambiguous. The CDR3 is 14 residues long. Trimming took 2 bases from V and 8 from J, leaving 13 bases between them. Germline CDR1 is KGHSH and CDR2 is LQKENI. The CDR3 is CASSPFLTGDTIYF. CDR3 sequence (DNA): TGTGCCAGCTCACCATTTCTGACTGGTGACACCATATATTTT.

V usage is TRBV5-6 and J usage is TRBJ1-5, with D tentatively TRBD1 (6 bases). CDR3 size: 14 residues. Deletions cut 5 bases from V and 5 bases from J, with 14 bases between. Germline loops: CDR1 SGHDT, CDR2 YYEEEE. The CDR3 nucleotides are TGTGCCAGCAGTAGAACAGGGTCCGATCAGCCCCAGCATTTT. It codes for CASSRTGSDQPQHF.

This clone showed up just a few times. V usage is TRBV12-5 and J usage is TRBJ1-3; D uncertain. The CDR3 is 13 residues long. The germline V gene has CDR1 LGHNT and CDR2 FRNRAP. V dropped 4 bases and J dropped 4 bases, with 8 bases sitting between them. CDR3 in amino acids: CASGSTWGNTIYF. The CDR3 DNA follows: TGTGCTAGTGGTTCAACTTGGGGAAACACCATATATTTT.

This clone was detected only once. The CDR3 loop is CASSLTGGSFSPLHF. The DNA of the CDR3 is TGTGCCAGCAGCTTAACAGGGGGTTCTTTTTCACCCCTCCACTTT. The J gene is TRBJ1-6, the V gene TRBV5-4, with TRBD1 identical over 8 bases. Looked up from germline, CDR1 is SGHNT and CDR2 is YYREEE (reference sequence). The CDR3 is 15 amino acids. V lost 2 bases to trimming and J lost 9 bases; unmatched junction nucleotides: 7.

The V call is TRBV28, the J call TRBJ2-7; 8 positions agree with TRBD1. V was clipped by 3 bases and J by 2 bases; unmatched bases: 6. The CDR3 spans 15 residues. Germline values: CDR1 MDHEN, CDR2 SYDVKM. The CDR3 region is CASSLRQGPTYEQYF. The CDR3 DNA reads as TGTGCCAGCAGTTTGAGACAGGGGCCGACCTACGAGCAGTACTTC.

This clone was seen a single time. The chain is built from TRBV7-9 and TRBJ2-7; 11 bases fit TRBD1. The CDR3 sequence is 19 residues long. Looked up from germline, CDR1 is SEHNR and CDR2 is FQNEAQ (reference sequence). V gave up 4 bases and J gave up 5 bases; unmatched junction bases: 19. CDR3 sequence (DNA): TGTGCCAGCAGCTCCACCTTATGGGGGGACAGGGGGAAGGTGGACGAGCAGTACTTC. It codes for CASSSTLWGDRGKVDEQYF.

J is TRBJ2-2 and V is TRBV25-1, with a weak D call TRBD1 (5 bases). The CDR3 is 16 amino acids. V was trimmed by 1 base and J by 4 bases, leaving 13 bases between them. CDR1 and CDR2 (germline): MGHDK, SYGVNS. Here the CDR3 reads CASSELGREGTGELFF. As DNA, the CDR3 is TGTGCCAGCAGTGAATTAGGCAGGGAAGGCACCGGGGAGCTGTTTTTT.

V usage is TRBV9 and J usage is TRBJ2-7; a weak D match, TRBD1 (5 bases). Trimming removed 0 bases from V and 6 bases from J, with 7 bases in between. Germline V gene lookup returns CDR1 SGDLS and CDR2 YYNGEE. The CDR3 has 12 residues. The CDR3 here is CASSVATGEQYF. The DNA of the CDR3 is TGTGCCAGCAGCGTAGCTACAGGCGAGCAGTACTTC.

The rearrangement links TRBV7-2 to TRBJ2-7, with D maybe TRBD1 (6 bases). The CDR3 covers 14 residues. V was cut by 6 bases and J by 0 bases, with 12 bases left in between. Per the germline V gene, CDR1 is SGHTA and CDR2 is FQGNSA. This chain's CDR3 is CASRPGQISYEQYF. CDR3 DNA sequence: TGTGCCAGCAGGCCGGGACAAATCTCCTACGAGCAGTACTTC. The variable domain in full, completed from reference TRBV7-2 and TRBJ2-7, reads GAGVSQSPSNKVTEKGKDVELRCDPISGHTALYWYRQSLGQGLEFLIYFQGNSAPDKSGLPSDRFSAERTGGSVSTLTIQRTQQEDSAVYLCASRPGQISYEQYFGPGTRLTVT.

The gene calls are TRBV29-1 and TRBJ2-3; D not certain. This CDR3 is 12 amino acids long. Per the germline V gene, CDR1 is SQVTM and CDR2 is ANQGSEA. V lost 6 bases and J lost 6, with 13 bases in between. CDR3 DNA sequence: TGCAGCGTAGGCCCCCAGGCGGATACGCAGTATTTT. Its translation is CSVGPQADTQYF.

This CDR3 is CASSVEGTGVNEQFF. Written as DNA, the CDR3 is TGTGCCAGCAGTGTGGAAGGGACAGGGGTCAATGAGCAGTTCTTC. V usage is TRBV2 and J usage is TRBJ2-1, with TRBD1 matching over 10 bases. Unmatched junction bases numbered 6, after V lost 4 bases and J lost 6 bases. Germline CDR1 is SNHLY and CDR2 is FYNNEI. The CDR3 consists of 15 residues.

Comment on this clone: A read error likely explains this, since a far larger clone differs by one base. The chain joins TRBV2 to TRBJ2-2; D not certain. The closer fit of TRBJ1-3 to the DNA end suggests the J call may be wrong. The CDR3 length is 15 residues. The V gene's germline CDR1 is SNHLY and CDR2 FYNNEI. CDR3 bases: TGTGCCAGCAGTGAAGGTCCTAGCTCTGGAAACACCATATATTTT. Translation: CASSEGPSSGNTIYF.

Note on this clone: An end of the junction differs from the germline gene, which may be a read error. In the same sample, other DNA sequences code for this CDR3. The genes are TRBV27 and TRBJ2-1, with D possibly TRBD2 on 6 matching bases. The CDR3 covers 18 residues. Germline V gene sequence: CDR1 MNHEY, CDR2 SMNVEV (reference sequence). The CDR3 spells CASRSGTPTPLVYNEQFF. Here the CDR3 DNA reads TGTGCAAGCAGAAGTGGGACTCCAACTCCCCTCGTCTACAATGAGCAGTTCTTC.

This sequence joins TRBV5-4 and TRBJ1-1; TRBD1 might be the D (5 bases). CDR3 size: 13 residues. Germline-derived CDR1 and CDR2 are SGHNT and YYREEE (reference sequence). V was shortened by 5 bases and J by 4 bases, with 12 bases between the two germline ends. CDR3 nucleotides: TGTGCCAGCAGTTCTCAGGGTCCCACTGAAGCTTTCTTT. Its translation is CASSSQGPTEAFF.

This clone has a handful of counts. The chain uses TRBV6-6 and TRBJ2-7, with D possibly matching TRBD2 (5 bases). V gave up 0 bases and J gave up 5 bases, with 11 bases separating them. CDR3 length: 14 residues. Germline CDR1 reads MNHNY; CDR2 reads SVGAGI (reference sequence). The CDR3 spells CASSYSLEVDEQYF. The CDR3 DNA is TGTGCCAGCAGTTACTCACTGGAGGTCGACGAGCAGTACTTC.

This chain connects TRBV9 to TRBJ2-5, with 11 bases aligning to TRBD2. The DNA end favors TRBJ2-7, so the J call may be wrong. This CDR3 spans 17 amino acids. The germline gives CDR1 SGDLS, CDR2 YYNGEE. The CDR3 sequence is CASSASSGGPSSYEQYF. CDR3 in DNA: TGTGCCAGCAGCGCCTCTAGCGGGGGGCCCAGCTCCTACGAGCAGTACTTC.